The sequence of this T cell receptor (beta chain) was determined in a study of shared clonotypes between healthy human individuals. Across the study: A donor's plate count was three for CD4 naive and three for CD4 memory; CD8 naive had two and CD8 memory one.

Sequenced by immunoSEQ multiplex PCR; TCRdb stores in-frame clones only, minus some. The table lists some 2 million clones, around 96% of them singletons. Comments on this clone: The antigen is not known.

The germline V gene has CDR1 SGHTA and CDR2 FQGNSA. Trimming cost V 5 bases and J 6 bases; bases outside gene matches: 7. CDR3 size: 14 residues. Findings and limits, study-wide: The study found 4.5% to 6% of naive CD4 clonotypes shared across a handful of donors.

Only CD45RO-negative cells positively selected for CCR7 counted as naive CD8 cells, so terminally differentiated effector memory CD45RA+ cells were excluded. The chain combines TRBV7-2 with TRBJ2-1; 7 bases are a match to TRBD2. The material sequenced was naive CD8+ T cells sorted from blood. This receptor was obtained from a man younger than 35 in good health. CDR3 sequence: CASSPWPSGNEQFF. The CDR3 bases are TGTGCCAGCAGCCCATGGCCTAGCGGCAATGAGCAGTTCTTC.